This entry lists 3 T cell receptor beta chains sequenced from one sample in a study of neoadjuvant nivolumab and ipilimumab in lung cancer. Measured with immunoSEQ multiplex PCR; TCRdb has only the in-frame clones, and not every one. The data hold about 6,000 clones, with approximately 64% observed a single time. The material sequenced was tumor tissue, taken after neoadjuvant nivolumab, alone or with ipilimumab, at or shortly before surgery. The receptor source for this set is an adult with non-small cell lung cancer.

This clone turned up a few times. The rearrangement joins TRBV5-4 to TRBJ2-1; no firm D call. The length of the CDR3 is 13 residues. V was trimmed by 4 bases and J by 7 bases, leaving 12 bases between them. Germline loops: CDR1 SGHNT, CDR2 YYREEE (reference sequence). In nucleotides, the CDR3 is TGTGCCAGCAGCAATTCTCCAGGAAATGAGCAGTTCTTC. Its translation: CASSNSPGNEQFF.

The chain uses TRBV20-1 and TRBJ2-3; D unresolved. The CDR3 runs 11 residues. The germline CDR1 and CDR2 sequences are DFQATT and SNEGSKA (reference sequence). Trimming cost V 8 bases and J 3 bases, with 9 bases left between them. CDR3 DNA: TGCAGTACGTGGGAAACAGATACGCAGTATTTT. Translating gives CSTWETDTQYF.

This clone was seen just once. The genes are TRBV10-2 and TRBJ2-1, with D hard to call. V was pared by 7 bases and J by 6 bases, with 16 bases between. Germline assignment: CDR1 WSHSY and CDR2 SAAADI. The CDR3 has 14 amino acids. CDR3 sequence reads: CASTPVGSVNEQFF. The CDR3 coding sequence is TGCGCCAGCACCCCCGTGGGATCGGTCAATGAGCAGTTCTTC.